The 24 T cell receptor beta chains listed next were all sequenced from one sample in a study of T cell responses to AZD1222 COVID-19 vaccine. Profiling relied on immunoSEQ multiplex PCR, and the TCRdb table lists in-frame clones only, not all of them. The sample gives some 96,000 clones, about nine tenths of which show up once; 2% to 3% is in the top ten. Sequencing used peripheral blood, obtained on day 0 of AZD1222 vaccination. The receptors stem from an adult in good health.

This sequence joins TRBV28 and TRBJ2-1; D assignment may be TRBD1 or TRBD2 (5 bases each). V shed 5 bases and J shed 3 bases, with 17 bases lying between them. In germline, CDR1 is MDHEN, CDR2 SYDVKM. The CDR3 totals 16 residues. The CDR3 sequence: CASSGGRGDYYNEQFF. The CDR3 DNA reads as TGTGCCAGCAGTGGCGGAAGGGGCGACTACTACAATGAGCAGTTCTTC.

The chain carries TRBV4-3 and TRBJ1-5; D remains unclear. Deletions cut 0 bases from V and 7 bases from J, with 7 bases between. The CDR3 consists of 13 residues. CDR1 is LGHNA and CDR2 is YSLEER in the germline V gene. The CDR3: CASSQEAGQPQHF. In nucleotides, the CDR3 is TGCGCCAGCAGCCAAGAGGCGGGGCAGCCCCAGCATTTT.

The CDR3 region has the DNA TGTGCCAGCAGTGACTTACAGGGGGTTATCTATGGCTACACCTTC. Amino acids: CASSDLQGVIYGYTF. The V call is TRBV6-4, the J call TRBJ1-2; 8 nucleotides line up with TRBD1. Germline-derived CDR1 and CDR2 are MRHNA and SNTAGT. The CDR3 spans 15 residues. V gave up 1 base and J gave up 4 bases; unmatched junction bases: 5.

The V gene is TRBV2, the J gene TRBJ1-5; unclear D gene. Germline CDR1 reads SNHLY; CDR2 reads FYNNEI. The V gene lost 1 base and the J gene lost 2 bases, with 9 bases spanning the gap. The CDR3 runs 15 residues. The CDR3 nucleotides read TGTGCCAGCAGTGAAGGGTCCCTCGGCAATCAGCCCCAGCATTTT. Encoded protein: CASSEGSLGNQPQHF.

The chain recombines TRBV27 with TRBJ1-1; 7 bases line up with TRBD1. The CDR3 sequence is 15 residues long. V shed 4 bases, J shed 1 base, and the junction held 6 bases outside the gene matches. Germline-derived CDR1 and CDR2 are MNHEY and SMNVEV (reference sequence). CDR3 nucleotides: TGTGCCAGCAGTTCAGGGGGACCCAGGAACACTGAAGCTTTCTTT. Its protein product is CASSSGGPRNTEAFF.

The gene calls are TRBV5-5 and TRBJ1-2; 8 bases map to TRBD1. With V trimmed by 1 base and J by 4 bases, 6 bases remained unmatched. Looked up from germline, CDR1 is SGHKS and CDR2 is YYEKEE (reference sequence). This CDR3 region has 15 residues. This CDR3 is CASSLSGQEIYGYTF. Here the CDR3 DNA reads TGTGCCAGCAGCTTGTCGGGACAGGAGATCTATGGCTACACCTTC.

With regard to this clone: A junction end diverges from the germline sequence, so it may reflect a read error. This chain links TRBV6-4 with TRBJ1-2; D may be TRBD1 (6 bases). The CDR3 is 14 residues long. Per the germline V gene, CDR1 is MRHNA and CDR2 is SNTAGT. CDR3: CASSENPNTGTSMF. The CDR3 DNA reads TGTGCCAGCAGTGAAAACCCAAATACAGGGACTAGTATGTTC.

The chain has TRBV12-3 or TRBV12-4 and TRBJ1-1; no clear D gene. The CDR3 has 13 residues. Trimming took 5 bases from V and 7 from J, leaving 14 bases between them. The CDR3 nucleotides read TGTGCCAGCAGTCTTGGTGGAGAGGGTGAAGCTTTCTTT. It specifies CASSLGGEGEAFF.

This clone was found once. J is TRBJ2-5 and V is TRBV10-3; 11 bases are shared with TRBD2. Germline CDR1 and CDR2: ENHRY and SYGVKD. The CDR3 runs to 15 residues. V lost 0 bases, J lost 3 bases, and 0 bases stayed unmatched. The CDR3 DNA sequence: TGTGCCATCAGTGAGTCGACTAGCGGGGAAGAGACCCAGTACTTC. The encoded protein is CAISESTSGEETQYF.

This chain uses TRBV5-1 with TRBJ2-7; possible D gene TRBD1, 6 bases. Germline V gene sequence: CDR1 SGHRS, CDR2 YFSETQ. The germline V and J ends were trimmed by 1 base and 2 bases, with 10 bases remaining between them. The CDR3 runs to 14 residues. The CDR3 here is CASSLRQDPYEQYF. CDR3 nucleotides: TGCGCCAGCAGCTTGAGACAGGATCCCTACGAGCAGTACTTC.

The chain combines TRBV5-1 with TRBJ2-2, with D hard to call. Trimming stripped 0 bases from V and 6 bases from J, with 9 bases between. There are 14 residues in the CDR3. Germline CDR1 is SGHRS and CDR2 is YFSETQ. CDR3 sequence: CASSLDPSSGELFF. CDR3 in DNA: TGCGCCAGCAGCTTGGACCCGAGTTCCGGGGAGCTGTTTTTT. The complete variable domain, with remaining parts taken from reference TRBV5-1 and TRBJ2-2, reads KAGVTQTPRYLIKTRGQQVTLSCSPISGHRSVSWYQQTPGQGLQFLFEYFSETQRNKGNFPGRFSGRQFSNSRSEMNVSTLELGDSALYLCASSLDPSSGELFFGEGSRLTVL.

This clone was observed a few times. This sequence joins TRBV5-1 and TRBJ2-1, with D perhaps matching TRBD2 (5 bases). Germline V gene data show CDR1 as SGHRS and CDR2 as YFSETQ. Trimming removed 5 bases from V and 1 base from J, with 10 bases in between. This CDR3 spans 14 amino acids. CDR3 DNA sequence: TGCGCCAGCAGTCGAGCGGATTCCTACAATGAGCAGTTCTTC. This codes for CASSRADSYNEQFF. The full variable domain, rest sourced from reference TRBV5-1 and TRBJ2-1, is KAGVTQTPRYLIKTRGQQVTLSCSPISGHRSVSWYQQTPGQGLQFLFEYFSETQRNKGNFPGRFSGRQFSNSRSEMNVSTLELGDSALYLCASSRADSYNEQFFGPGTRLTVL.

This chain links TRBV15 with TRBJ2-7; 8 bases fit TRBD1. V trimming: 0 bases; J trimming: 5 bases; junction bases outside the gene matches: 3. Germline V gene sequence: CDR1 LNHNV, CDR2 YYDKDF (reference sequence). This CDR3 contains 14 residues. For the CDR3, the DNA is TGTGCCACCAGCAGAGAGGACAGGGTCGACGAGCAGTACTTC. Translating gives CATSREDRVDEQYF. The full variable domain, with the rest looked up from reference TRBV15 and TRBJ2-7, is DAMVIQNPRYQVTQFGKPVTLSCSQTLNHNVMYWYQQKSSQAPKLLFHYYDKDFNNEADTPDNFQSRRPNTSFCFLDIRSPGLGDTAMYLCATSREDRVDEQYFGPGTRLTVT.

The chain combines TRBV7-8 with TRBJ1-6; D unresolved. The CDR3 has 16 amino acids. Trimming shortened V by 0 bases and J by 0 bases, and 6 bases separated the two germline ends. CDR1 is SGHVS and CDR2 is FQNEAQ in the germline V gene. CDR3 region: CASSLAASSYNSPLHF. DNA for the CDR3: TGTGCCAGCAGCTTAGCGGCGAGCTCCTATAATTCACCCCTCCACTTT.

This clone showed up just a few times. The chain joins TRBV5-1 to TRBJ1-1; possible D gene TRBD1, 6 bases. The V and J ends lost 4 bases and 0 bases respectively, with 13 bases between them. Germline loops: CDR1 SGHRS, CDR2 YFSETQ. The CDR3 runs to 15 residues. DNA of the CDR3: TGCGCCAGCAGCGAAAGACAGGCTCTGAACACTGAAGCTTTCTTT. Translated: CASSERQALNTEAFF.

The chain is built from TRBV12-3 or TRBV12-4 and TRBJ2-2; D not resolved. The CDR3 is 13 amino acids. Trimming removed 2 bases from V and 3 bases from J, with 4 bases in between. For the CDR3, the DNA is TGTGCCAGCAGTTTACCAGACACCGGGGAGCTGTTTTTT. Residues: CASSLPDTGELFF.

The CDR3, as DNA: TGTGCCAGCAGTGAAGCGGGAGGGGCGGTGGAAAAACTGTTTTTT. Amino acid sequence: CASSEAGGAVEKLFF. The chain links TRBV6-1 to TRBJ1-4, with D possibly being TRBD1 (5 bases). V gave up 0 bases and J gave up 8 bases, with 13 bases separating them. CDR1 and CDR2 (germline): MNHNS, SASEGT. CDR3 size: 15 residues.

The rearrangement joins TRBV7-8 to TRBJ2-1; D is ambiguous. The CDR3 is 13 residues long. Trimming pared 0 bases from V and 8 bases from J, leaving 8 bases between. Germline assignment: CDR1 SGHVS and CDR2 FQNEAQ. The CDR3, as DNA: TGTGCCAGCAGCTTAGCAGTTAGGTATGAGCAGTTCTTC. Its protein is CASSLAVRYEQFF. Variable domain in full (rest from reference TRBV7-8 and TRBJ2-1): GAGVSQSPRYKVAKRGQDVALRCDPISGHVSLFWYQQALGQGPEFLTYFQNEAQLDKSGLPSDRFFAERPEGSVSTLKIQRTQQEDSAVYLCASSLAVRYEQFFGPGTRLTVL.

CDR3 sequence: CASSVLGSAVNTGELFF. Here the CDR3 DNA reads TGTGCCAGCAGCGTATTAGGCAGCGCAGTGAACACCGGGGAGCTGTTTTTT. The rearrangement links TRBV9 to TRBJ2-2; no firm D call. This CDR3 is built from 17 residues. Trimming stripped 1 base from V and 1 base from J, with 14 bases between. The germline V gene encodes CDR1 SGDLS and CDR2 YYNGEE.

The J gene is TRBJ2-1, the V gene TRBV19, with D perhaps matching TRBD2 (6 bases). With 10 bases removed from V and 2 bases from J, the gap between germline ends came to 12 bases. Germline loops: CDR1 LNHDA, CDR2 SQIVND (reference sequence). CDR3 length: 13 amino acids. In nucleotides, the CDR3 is TGTGCCACCGCGGGGTTTGCCTACAATGAGCAGTTCTTC. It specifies CATAGFAYNEQFF.

The CDR3 bases are TGTGCCACCAGTCCCGATGGGAACTACTATGGCTACACCTTC. Protein: CATSPDGNYYGYTF. The chain joins TRBV24-1 to TRBJ1-2; no clear D. This CDR3 region has 14 residues. The V end lost 6 bases, the J end lost 3 bases, and 13 bases lay between the germline ends. CDR1 is KGHDR, CDR2 SFDVKD, per germline.

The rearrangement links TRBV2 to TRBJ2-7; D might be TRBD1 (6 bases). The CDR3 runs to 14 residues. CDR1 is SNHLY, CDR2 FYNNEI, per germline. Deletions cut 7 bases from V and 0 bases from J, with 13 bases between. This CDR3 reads CASMVDSSSYEQYF. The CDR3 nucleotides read TGTGCCAGCATGGTGGACAGCAGCTCCTACGAGCAGTACTTC.

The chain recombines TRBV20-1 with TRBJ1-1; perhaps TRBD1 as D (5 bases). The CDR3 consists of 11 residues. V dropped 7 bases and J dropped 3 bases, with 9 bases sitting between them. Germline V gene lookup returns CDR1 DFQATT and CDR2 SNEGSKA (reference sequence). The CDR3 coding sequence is TGCAGTGTCGCCAGGGACACTGAAGCTTTCTTT. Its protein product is CSVARDTEAFF.

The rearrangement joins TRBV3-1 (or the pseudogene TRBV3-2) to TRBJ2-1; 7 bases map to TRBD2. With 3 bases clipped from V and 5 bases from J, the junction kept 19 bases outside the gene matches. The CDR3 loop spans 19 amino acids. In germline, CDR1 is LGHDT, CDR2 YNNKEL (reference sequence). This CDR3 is CASSHQDSPASGIDNEQFF. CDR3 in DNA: TGTGCCAGCAGCCATCAAGACTCCCCGGCTAGCGGAATTGACAATGAGCAGTTCTTC.